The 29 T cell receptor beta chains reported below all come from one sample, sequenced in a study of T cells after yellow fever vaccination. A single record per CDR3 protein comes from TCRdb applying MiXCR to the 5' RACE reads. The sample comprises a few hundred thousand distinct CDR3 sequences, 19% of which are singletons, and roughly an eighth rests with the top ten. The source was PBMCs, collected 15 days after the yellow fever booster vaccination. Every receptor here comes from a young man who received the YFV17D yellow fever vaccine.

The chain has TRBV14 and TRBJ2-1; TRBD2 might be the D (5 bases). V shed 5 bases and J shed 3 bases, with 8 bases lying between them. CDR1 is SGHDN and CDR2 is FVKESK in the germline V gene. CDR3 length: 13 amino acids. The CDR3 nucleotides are TGTGCCAGCAGCACCGGACTCTACAATGAGCAGTTCTTC. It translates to CASSTGLYNEQFF.

CDR3 in DNA: TGTGCCAGCAGTTATACCGGGACTAGCTCCCGCAATGAGCAGTTCTTC. This sequence encodes CASSYTGTSSRNEQFF. This chain connects TRBV7-9 to TRBJ2-1, with TRBD2 matching 9 bases. The junction had 12 bases not matched to a gene; V was cut back by 6 bases and J by 6 bases. The germline CDR1 and CDR2 sequences are SEHNR and FQNEAQ (reference sequence). The CDR3 covers 16 residues.

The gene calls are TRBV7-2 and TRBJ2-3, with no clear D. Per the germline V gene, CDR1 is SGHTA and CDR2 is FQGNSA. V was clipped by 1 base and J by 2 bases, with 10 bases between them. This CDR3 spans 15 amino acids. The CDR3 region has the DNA TGTGCCAGCAGCTTAGTAGCCCAAGCCACAGATACGCAGTATTTT. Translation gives CASSLVAQATDTQYF.

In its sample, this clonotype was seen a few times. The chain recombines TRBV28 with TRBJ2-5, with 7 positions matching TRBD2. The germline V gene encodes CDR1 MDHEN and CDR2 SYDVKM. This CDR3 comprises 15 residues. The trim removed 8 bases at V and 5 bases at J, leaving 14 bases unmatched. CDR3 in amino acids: CASHTPGGGRETQYF. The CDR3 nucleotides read TGTGCCAGCCACACTCCGGGGGGAGGTCGGGAGACCCAGTACTTC.

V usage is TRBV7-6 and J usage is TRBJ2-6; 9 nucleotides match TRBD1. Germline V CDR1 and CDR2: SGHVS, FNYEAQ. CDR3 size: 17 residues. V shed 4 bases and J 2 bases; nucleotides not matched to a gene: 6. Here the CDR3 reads CASSSGDRVPGANVLTF. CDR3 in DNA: TGTGCCAGCAGCTCGGGGGACAGGGTGCCTGGGGCCAACGTCCTGACTTTC.

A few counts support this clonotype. CDR3 coding DNA: TGCGCCAGCAGCTTGGTTGGTGACAGGGAGAAAAACATTCAGTACTTC. Its protein is CASSLVGDREKNIQYF. The rearrangement links TRBV5-1 to TRBJ2-4; TRBD1 matches 7 bases. The CDR3 totals 16 residues. From germline, CDR1 is SGHRS and CDR2 YFSETQ. With 0 bases clipped from V and 4 bases from J, the junction kept 7 bases outside the gene matches.

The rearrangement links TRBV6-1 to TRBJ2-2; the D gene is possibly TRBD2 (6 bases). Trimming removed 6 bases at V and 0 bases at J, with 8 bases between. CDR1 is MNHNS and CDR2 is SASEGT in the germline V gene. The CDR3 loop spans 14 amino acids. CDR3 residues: CASSGSANTGELFF. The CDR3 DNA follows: TGTGCCAGCAGCGGGAGCGCGAACACCGGGGAGCTGTTTTTT.

CDR3 sequence reads: CSVDQRQETQYF. The CDR3 region has the DNA TGCAGCGTTGATCAGCGGCAAGAGACCCAGTACTTC. The chain is built from TRBV29-1 and TRBJ2-5; D may be TRBD2 (5 bases). Germline-derived CDR1 and CDR2 are SQVTM and ANQGSEA. With 3 bases removed from V and 2 bases from J, the gap between germline ends came to 7 bases. The CDR3 contains 12 residues.

The CDR3 loop reads CASSFLQDYEQYF. CDR3 nucleotides: TGTGCCAGCAGTTTCCTACAGGACTACGAGCAGTACTTC. The V call is TRBV6-5, the J call TRBJ2-7; D might be TRBD1 (5 bases). Germline CDR1 MNHEY, CDR2 SVGAGI. Trimming left V 4 bases short and J 3 bases short, with 10 bases between. This CDR3 region has 13 residues.

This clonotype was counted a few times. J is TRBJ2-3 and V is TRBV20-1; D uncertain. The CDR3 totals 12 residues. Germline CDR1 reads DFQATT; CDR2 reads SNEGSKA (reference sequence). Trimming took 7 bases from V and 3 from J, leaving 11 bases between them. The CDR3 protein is CSVKGLTDTQYF. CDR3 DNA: TGCAGTGTGAAGGGTTTGACAGATACGCAGTATTTT.

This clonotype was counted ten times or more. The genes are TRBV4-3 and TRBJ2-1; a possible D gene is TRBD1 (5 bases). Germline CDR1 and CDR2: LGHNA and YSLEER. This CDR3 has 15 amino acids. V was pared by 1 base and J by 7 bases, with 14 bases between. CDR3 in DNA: TGCGCCAGCAGCCAAGCTTGGGGCAGACCTAATGAGCAGTTCTTC. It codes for CASSQAWGRPNEQFF.

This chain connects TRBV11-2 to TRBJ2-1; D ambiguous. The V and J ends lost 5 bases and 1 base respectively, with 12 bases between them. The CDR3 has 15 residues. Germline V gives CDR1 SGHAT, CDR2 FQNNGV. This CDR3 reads CASSVTMASYNEQFF. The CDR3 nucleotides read TGTGCCAGCAGCGTAACAATGGCATCCTACAATGAGCAGTTCTTC.

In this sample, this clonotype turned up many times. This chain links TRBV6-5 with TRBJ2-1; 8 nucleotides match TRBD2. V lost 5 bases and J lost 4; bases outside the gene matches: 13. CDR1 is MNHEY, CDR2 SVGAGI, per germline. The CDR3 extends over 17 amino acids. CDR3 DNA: TGTGCCAGCAGTCCATCTAGCGGGTCCCGCCCGTACAATGAGCAGTTCTTC. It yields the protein CASSPSSGSRPYNEQFF.

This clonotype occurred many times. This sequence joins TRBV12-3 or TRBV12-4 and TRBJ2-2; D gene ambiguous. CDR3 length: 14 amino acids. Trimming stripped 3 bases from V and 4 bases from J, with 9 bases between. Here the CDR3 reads CASSLATSTGELFF. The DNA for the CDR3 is TGTGCCAGCAGTTTGGCGACTTCCACCGGGGAGCTGTTTTTT.

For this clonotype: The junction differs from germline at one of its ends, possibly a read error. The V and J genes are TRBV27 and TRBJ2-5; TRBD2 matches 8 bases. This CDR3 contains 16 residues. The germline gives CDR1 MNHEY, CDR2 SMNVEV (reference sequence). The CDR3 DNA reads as TGTGCCGGCAGTCCCCACGGTGCGCGGGAGGCAGAGACCCAGTACTTC. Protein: CAGSPHGAREAETQYF.

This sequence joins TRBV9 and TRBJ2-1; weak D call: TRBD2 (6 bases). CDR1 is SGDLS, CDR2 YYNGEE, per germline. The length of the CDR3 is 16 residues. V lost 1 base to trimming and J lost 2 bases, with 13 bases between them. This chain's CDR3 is CASSVKWDSAYNEQFF. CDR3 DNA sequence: TGTGCCAGCAGCGTAAAGTGGGACTCGGCCTACAATGAGCAGTTCTTC.

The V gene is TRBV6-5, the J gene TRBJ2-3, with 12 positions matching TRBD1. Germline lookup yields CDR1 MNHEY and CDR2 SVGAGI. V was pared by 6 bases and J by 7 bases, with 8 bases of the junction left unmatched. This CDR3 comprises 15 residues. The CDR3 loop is CASSYKGQGAYTQYF. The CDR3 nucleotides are TGTGCCAGCAGCTACAAGGGACAGGGGGCCTATACGCAGTATTTT.

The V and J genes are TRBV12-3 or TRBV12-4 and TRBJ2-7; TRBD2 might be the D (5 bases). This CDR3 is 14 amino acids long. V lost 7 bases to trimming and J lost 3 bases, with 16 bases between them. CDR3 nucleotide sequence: TGTGCCAGCACCCAAGGTATAGGAGGCTACGAGCAGTACTTC. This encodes CASTQGIGGYEQYF.

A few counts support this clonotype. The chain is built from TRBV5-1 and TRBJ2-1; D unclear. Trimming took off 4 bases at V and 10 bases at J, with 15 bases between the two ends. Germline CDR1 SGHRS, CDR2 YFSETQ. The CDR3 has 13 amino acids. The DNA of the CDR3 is TGCGCCAGCAGCATTAACCCGACGGACGAGCAGTTCTTC. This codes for CASSINPTDEQFF.

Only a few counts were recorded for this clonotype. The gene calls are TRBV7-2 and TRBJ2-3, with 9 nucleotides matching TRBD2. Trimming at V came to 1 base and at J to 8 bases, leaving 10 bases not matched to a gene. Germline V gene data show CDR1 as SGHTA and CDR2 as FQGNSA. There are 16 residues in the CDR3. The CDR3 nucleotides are TGTGCCAGCAGCTTAGTCGGCGGGAGGGCCGGTGGTACGCAGTATTTT. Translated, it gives CASSLVGGRAGGTQYF.

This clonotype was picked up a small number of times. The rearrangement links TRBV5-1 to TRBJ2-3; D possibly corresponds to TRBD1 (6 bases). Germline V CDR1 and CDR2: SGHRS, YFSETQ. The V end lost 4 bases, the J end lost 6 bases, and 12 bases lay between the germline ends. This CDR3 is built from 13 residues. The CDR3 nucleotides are TGCGCCAGCAGCGAAGACACAGGGGATACGCAGTATTTT. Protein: CASSEDTGDTQYF.

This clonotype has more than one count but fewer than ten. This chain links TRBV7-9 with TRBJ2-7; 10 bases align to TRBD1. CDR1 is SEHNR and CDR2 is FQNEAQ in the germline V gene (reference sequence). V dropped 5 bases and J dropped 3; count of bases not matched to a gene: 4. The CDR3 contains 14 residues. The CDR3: CASSTTGGIYEQYF. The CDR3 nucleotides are TGTGCCAGCAGCACGACAGGGGGCATCTACGAGCAGTACTTC.

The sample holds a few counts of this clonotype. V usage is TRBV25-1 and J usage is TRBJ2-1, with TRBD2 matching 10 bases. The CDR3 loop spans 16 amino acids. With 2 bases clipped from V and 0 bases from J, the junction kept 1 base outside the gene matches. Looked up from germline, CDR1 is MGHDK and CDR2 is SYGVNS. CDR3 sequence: CASSEPSGSSYNEQFF. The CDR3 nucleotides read TGTGCCAGCAGTGAACCTAGCGGGAGCTCCTACAATGAGCAGTTCTTC.

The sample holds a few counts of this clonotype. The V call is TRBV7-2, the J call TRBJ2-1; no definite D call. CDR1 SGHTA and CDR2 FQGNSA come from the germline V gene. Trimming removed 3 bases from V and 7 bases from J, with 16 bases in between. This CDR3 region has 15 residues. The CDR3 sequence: CASSFHQGRVNEQFF. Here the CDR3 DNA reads TGTGCCAGCAGCTTCCACCAAGGTAGGGTAAATGAGCAGTTCTTC.

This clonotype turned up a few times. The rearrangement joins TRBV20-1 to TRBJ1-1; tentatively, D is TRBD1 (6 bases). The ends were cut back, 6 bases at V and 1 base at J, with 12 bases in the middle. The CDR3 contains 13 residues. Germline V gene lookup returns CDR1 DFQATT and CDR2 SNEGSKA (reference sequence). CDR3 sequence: CSAQPGANTEAFF. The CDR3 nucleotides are TGCAGTGCACAGCCAGGGGCGAACACTGAAGCTTTCTTT.

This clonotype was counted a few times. The CDR3 DNA reads as TGCAGCGTACCTACCAAACAAGTGGAGACCCAGTACTTC. It encodes CSVPTKQVETQYF. The chain recombines TRBV29-1 with TRBJ2-5; D gene unclear. The germline V gene encodes CDR1 SQVTM and CDR2 ANQGSEA. CDR3 length equals 13 residues. The ends were cut back, 6 bases at V and 5 bases at J, with 16 bases in the middle.

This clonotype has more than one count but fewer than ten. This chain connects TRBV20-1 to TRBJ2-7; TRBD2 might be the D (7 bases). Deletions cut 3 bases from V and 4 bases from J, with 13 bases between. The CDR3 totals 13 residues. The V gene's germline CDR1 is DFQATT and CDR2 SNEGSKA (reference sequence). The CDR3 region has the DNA TGCAGTGCTAGGGGGGGGCGGAGGTACGAGCAGTACTTC. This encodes CSARGGRRYEQYF.

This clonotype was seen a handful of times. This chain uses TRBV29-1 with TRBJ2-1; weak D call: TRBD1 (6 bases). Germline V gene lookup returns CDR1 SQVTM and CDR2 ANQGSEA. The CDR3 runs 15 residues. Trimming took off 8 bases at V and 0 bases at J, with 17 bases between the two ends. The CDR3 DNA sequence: TGCAGCCTGGACGTAGGGGGAAGCTCCTACAATGAGCAGTTCTTC. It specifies CSLDVGGSSYNEQFF.

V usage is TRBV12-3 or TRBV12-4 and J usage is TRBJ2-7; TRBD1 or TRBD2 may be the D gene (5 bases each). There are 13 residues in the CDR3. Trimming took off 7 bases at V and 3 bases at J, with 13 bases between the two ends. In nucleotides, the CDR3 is TGTGCCAGCAACCTGGGACCGCACTACGAGCAGTACTTC. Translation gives CASNLGPHYEQYF.